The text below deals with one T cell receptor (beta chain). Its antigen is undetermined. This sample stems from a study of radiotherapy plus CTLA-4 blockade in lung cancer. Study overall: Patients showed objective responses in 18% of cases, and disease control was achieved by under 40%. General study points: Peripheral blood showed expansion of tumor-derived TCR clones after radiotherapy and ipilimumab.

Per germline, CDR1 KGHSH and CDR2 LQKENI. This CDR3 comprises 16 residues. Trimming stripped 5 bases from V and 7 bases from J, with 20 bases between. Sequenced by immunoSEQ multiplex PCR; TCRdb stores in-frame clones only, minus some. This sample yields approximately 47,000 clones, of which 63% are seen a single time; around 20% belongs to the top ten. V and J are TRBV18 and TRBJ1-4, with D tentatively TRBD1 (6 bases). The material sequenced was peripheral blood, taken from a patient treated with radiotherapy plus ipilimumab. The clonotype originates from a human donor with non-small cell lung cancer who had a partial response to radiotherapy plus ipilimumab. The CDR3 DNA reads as TGTGCCAGCTCATCCAAACGACTGGGAGGGGGTGAAAAACTGTTTTTT. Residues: CASSSKRLGGGEKLFF.